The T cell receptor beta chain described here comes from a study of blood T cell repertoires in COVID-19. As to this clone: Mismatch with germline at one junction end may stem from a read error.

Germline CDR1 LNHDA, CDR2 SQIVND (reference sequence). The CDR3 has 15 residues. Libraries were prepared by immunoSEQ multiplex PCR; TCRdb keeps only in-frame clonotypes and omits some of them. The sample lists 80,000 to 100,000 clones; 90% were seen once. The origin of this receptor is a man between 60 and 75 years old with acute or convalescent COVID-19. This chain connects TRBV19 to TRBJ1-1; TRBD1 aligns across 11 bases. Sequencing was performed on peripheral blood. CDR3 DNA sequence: TGTGCCAGTAGTATCCCCCGGACAGGGGGCGTTTCCTCTACCTTT. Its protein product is CASSIPRTGGVSSTF.